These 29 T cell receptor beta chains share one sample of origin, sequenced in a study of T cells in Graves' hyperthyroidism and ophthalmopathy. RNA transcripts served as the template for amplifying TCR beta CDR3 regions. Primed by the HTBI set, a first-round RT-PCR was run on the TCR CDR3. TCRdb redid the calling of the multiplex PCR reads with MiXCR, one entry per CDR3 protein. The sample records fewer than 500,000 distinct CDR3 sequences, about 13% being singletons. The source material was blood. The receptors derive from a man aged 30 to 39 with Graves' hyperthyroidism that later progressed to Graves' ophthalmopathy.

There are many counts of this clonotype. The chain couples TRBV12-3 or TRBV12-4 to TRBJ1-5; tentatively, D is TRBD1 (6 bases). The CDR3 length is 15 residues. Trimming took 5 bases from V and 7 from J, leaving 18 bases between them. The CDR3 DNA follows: TGTGCCAGCAGTCCAGGGGCCGGGGAGGGACAGCCCCAGCATTTT. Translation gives CASSPGAGEGQPQHF.

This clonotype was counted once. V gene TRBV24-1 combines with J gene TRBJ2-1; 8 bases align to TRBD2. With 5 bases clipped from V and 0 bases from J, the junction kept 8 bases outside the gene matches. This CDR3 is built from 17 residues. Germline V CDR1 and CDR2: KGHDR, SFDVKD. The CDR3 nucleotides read TGTGCCACCAGTGCCAGAGCGGGGGTTTACTCCTACAATGAGCAGTTCTTC. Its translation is CATSARAGVYSYNEQFF.

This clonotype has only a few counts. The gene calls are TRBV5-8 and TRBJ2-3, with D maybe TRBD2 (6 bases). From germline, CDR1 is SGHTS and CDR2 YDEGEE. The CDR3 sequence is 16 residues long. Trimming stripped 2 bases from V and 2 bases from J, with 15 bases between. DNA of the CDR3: TGTGCCAGCAGCTTTTGGGAGGCCTCACACACAGATACGCAGTATTTT. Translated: CASSFWEASHTDTQYF.

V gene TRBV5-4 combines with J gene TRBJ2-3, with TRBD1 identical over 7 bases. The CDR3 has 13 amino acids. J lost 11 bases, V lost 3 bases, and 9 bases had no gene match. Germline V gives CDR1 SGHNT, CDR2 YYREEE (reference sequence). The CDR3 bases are TGTGCCAGCAGCTCCACAGGGGACCTTGAGCAGTATTTT. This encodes CASSSTGDLEQYF.

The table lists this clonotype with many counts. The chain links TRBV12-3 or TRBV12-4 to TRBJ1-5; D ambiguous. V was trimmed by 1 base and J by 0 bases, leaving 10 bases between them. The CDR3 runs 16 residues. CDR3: CASSLGSSNSNQPQHF. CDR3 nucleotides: TGTGCCAGCAGTTTAGGTTCCAGTAATAGCAATCAGCCCCAGCATTTT.

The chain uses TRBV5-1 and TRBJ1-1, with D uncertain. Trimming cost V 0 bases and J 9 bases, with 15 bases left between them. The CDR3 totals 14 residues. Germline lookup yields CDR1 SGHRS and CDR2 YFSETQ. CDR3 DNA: TGCGCCAGCAGCTTGGGGCCCACAGTCCACCAAGCTTTCTTT. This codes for CASSLGPTVHQAFF.

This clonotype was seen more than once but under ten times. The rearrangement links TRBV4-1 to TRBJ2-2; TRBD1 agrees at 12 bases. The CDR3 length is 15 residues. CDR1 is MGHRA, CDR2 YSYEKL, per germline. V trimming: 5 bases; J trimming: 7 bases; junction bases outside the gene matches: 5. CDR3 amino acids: CASSLGQGAGGELFF. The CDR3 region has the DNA TGCGCCAGCAGCTTGGGACAGGGGGCCGGCGGGGAGCTGTTTTTT.

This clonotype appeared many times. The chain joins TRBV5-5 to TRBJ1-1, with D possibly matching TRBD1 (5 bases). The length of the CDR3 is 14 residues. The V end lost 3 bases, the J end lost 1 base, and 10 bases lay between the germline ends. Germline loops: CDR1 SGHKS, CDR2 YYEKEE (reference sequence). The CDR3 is CASSYRDENTEAFF. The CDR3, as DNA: TGTGCCAGCAGCTACCGGGACGAGAACACTGAAGCTTTCTTT.

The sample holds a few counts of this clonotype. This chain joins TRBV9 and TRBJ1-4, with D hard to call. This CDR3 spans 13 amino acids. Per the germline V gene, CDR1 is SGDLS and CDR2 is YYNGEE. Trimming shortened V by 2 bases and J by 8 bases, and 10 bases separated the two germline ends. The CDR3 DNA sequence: TGTGCCAGCAGCGTGCGAGCCGAAGAAAAACTGTTTTTT. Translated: CASSVRAEEKLFF.

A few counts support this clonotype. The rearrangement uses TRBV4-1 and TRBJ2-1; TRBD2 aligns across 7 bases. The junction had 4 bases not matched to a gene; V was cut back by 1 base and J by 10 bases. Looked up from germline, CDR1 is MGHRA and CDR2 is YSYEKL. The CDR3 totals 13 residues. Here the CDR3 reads CASSQVSGVEQFF. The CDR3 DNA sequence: TGCGCCAGCAGCCAAGTCAGCGGGGTGGAGCAGTTCTTC.

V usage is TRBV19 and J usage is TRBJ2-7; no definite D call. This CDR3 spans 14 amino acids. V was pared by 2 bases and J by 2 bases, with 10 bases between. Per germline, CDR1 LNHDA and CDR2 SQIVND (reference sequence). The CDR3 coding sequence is TGTGCCAGTAGTATAACCCTGCTTGCCTACGAGCAGTACTTC. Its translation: CASSITLLAYEQYF. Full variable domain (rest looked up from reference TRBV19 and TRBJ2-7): DGGITQSPKYLFRKEGQNVTLSCEQNLNHDAMYWYRQDPGQGLRLIYYSQIVNDFQKGDIAEGYSVSREKKESFPLTVTSAQKNPTAFYLCASSITLLAYEQYFGPGTRLTVT.

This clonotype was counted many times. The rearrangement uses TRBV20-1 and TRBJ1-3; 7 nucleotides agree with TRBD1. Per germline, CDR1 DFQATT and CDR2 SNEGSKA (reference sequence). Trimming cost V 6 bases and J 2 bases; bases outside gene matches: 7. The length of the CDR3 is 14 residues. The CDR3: CSALTRGPGNTIYF. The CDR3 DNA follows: TGCAGTGCCCTAACTAGGGGGCCTGGAAACACCATATATTTT.

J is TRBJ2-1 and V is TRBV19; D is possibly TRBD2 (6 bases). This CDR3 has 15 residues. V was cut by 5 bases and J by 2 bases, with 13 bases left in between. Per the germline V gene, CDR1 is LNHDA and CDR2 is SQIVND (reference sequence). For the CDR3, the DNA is TGTGCCAGTAGTGTCTCGGGAGTCCCCTACAATGAGCAGTTCTTC. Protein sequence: CASSVSGVPYNEQFF.

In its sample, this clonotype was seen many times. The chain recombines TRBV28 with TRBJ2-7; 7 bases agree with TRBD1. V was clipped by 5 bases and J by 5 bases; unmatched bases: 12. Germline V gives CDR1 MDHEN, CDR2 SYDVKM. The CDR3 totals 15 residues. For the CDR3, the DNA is TGTGCCAGCAGTCACCCCGGACAGGAACGGGACGAGCAGTACTTC. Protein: CASSHPGQERDEQYF.

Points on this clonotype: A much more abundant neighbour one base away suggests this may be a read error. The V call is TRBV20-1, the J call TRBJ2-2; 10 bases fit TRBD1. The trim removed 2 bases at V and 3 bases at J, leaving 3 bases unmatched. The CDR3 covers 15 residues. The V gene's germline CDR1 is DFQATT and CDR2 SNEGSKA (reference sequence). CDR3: CSARPGQGYTGELFF. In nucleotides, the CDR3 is TGCAGTGCTAGACCGGGACAGGGGTACACCGGGGAGCTGTTTTTT.

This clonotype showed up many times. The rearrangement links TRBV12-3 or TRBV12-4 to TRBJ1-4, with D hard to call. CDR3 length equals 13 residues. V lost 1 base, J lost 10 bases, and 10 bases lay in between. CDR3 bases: TGTGCCAGCAGTTTAGACAGTCCCTCAAAACTGTTTTTT. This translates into CASSLDSPSKLFF.

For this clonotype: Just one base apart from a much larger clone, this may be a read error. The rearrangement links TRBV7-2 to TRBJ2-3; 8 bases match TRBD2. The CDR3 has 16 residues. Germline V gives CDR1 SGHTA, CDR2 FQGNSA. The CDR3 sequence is CAGSLNGAGATDTQYF. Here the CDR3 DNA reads TGTGCCGGCAGCTTAAACGGAGCGGGGGCCACAGATACGCAGTATTTT.

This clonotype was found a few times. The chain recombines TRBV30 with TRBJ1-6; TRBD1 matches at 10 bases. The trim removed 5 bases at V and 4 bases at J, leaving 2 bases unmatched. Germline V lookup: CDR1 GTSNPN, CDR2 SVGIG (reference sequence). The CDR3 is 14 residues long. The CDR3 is CAWGDRGYNSPLHF. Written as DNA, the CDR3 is TGTGCCTGGGGGGACAGGGGTTATAATTCACCCCTCCACTTT.

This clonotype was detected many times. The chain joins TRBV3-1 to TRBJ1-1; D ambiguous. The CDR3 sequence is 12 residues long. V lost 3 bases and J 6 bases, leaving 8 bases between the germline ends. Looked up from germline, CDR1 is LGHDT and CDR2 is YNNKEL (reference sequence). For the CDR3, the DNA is TGTGCCAGCAGCCATGGCGAGCCTGAAGCTTTCTTT. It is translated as CASSHGEPEAFF.

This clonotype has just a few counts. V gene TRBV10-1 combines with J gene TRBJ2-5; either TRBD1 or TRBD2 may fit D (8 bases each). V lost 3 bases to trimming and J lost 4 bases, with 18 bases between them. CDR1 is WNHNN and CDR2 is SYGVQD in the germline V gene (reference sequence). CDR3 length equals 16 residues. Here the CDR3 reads CASSEVSGTGGETQYF. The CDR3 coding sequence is TGCGCCAGCAGTGAAGTTAGCGGGACAGGAGGAGAGACCCAGTACTTC.

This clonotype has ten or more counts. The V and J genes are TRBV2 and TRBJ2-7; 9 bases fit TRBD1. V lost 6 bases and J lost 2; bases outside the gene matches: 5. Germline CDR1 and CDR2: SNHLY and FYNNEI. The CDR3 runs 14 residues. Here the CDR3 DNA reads TGTGCCAGCAGCCGGACAGGGGACCCCTACGAGCAGTACTTC. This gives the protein CASSRTGDPYEQYF.

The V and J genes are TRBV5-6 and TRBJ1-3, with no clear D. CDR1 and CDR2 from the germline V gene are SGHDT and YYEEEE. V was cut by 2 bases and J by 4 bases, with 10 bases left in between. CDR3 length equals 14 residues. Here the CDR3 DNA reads TGTGCCAGCAGCTTCTATCACGGAGGAAACACCATATATTTT. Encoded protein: CASSFYHGGNTIYF.

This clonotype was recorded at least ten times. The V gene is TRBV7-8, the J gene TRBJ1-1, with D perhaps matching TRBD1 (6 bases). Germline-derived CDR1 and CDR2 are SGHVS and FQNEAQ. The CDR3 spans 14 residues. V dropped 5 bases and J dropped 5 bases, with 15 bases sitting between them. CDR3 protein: CASSVITGLTEAFF. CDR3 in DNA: TGTGCCAGCAGCGTAATCACAGGGCTAACTGAAGCTTTCTTT.

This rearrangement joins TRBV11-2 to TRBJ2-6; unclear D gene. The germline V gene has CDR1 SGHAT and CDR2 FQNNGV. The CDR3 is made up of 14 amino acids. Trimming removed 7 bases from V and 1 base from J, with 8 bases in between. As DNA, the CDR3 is TGTGCCAGCACCCTGGGGTCTGGGGCCAACGTCCTGACTTTC. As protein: CASTLGSGANVLTF.

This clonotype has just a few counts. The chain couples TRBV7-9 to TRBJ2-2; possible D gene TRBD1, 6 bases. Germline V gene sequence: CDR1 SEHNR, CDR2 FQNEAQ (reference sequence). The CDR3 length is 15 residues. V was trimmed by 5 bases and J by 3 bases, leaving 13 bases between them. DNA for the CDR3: TGTGCCAGCAGCGTTACAGGGATACACACCGGGGAGCTGTTTTTT. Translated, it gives CASSVTGIHTGELFF. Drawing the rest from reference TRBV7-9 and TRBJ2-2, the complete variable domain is DTGVSQNPRHKITKRGQNVTFRCDPISEHNRLYWYRQTLGQGPEFLTYFQNEAQLEKSRLLSDRFSAERPKGSFSTLEIQRTEQGDSAMYLCASSVTGIHTGELFFGEGSRLTVL.

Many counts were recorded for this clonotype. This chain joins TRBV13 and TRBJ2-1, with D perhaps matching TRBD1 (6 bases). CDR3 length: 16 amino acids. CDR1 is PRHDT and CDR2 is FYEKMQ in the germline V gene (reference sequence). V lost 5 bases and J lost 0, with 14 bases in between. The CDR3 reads CASSQPGDISYNEQFF. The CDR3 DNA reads TGTGCCAGCAGCCAGCCCGGGGACATCTCCTACAATGAGCAGTTCTTC.

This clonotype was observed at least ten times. The CDR3 sequence: CASSLLGQIGYTF. CDR3 nucleotide sequence: TGCGCCAGCAGCTTGTTGGGCCAGATCGGCTACACCTTC. This chain connects TRBV5-1 to TRBJ1-2; D remains unclear. Germline CDR1 reads SGHRS; CDR2 reads YFSETQ. The CDR3 totals 13 residues. V was trimmed by 1 base and J by 8 bases, leaving 12 bases between them.

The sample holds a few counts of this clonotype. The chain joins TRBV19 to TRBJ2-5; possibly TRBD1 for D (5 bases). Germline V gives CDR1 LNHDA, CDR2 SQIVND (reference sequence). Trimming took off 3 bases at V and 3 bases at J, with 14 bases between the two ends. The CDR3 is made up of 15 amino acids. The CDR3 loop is CASSIGADGKETQYF. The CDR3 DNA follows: TGTGCCAGTAGTATTGGGGCGGACGGAAAAGAGACCCAGTACTTC.

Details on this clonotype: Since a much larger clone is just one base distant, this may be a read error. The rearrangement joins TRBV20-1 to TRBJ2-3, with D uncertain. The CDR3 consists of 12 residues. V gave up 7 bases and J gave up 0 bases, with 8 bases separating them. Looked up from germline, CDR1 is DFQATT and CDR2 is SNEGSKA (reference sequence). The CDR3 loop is CSVSTSTDTQYF. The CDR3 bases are TGCAGTGTCAGTACTAGCACAGATACGCAGTATTTT.